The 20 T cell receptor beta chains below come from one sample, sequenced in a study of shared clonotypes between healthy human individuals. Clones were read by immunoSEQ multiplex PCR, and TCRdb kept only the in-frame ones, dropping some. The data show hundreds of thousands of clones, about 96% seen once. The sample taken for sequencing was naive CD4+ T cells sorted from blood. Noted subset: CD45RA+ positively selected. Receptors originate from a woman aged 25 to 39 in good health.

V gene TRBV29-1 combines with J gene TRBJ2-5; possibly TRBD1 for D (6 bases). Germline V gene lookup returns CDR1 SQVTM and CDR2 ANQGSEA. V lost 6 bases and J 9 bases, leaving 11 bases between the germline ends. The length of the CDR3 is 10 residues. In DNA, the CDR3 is TGCAGCGTGCAGGGGATGTCCCAGTACTTC. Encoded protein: CSVQGMSQYF. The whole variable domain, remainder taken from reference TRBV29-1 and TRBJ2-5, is SAVISQKPSRDICQRGTSLTIQCQVDSQVTMMFWYRQQPGQSLTLIATANQGSEATYESGFVIDKFPISRPNLTFSTLTVSNMSPEDSSIYLCSVQGMSQYFGPGTRLLVL.

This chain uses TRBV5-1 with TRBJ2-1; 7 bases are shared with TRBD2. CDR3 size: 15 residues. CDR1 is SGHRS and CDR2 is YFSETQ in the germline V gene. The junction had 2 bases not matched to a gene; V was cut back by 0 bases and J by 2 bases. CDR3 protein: CASSLDAGAYNEQFF. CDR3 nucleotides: TGCGCCAGCAGCTTGGATGCGGGAGCCTACAATGAGCAGTTCTTC. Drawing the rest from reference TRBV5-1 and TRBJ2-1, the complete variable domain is KAGVTQTPRYLIKTRGQQVTLSCSPISGHRSVSWYQQTPGQGLQFLFEYFSETQRNKGNFPGRFSGRQFSNSRSEMNVSTLELGDSALYLCASSLDAGAYNEQFFGPGTRLTVL.

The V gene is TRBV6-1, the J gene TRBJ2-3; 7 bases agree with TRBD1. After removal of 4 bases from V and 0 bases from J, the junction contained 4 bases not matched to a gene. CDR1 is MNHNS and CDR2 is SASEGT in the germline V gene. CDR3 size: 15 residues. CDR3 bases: TGTGCCAGCAGTGCCCAGGGGGTTAGCACAGATACGCAGTATTTT. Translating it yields CASSAQGVSTDTQYF.

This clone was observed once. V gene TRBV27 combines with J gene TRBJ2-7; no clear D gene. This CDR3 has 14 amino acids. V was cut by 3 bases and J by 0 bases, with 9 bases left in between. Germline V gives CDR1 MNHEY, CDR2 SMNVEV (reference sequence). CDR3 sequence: CASSFSGPSYEQYF. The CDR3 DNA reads TGTGCCAGCAGTTTCTCCGGGCCCTCCTACGAGCAGTACTTC.

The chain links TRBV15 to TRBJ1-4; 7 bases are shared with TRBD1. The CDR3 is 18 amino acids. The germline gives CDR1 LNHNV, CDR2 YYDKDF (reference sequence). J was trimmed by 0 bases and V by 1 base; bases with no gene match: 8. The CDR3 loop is CATSRVAGGAATNEKLFF. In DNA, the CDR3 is TGTGCCACCAGCAGAGTAGCAGGGGGAGCTGCAACTAATGAAAAACTGTTTTTT.

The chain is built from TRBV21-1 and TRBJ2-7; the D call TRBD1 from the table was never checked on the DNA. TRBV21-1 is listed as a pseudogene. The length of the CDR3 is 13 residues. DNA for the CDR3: TGTGCCAGCGACAGGGGCGCCGCCTACGAGCAGTACTTC. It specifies CASDRGAAYEQYF.

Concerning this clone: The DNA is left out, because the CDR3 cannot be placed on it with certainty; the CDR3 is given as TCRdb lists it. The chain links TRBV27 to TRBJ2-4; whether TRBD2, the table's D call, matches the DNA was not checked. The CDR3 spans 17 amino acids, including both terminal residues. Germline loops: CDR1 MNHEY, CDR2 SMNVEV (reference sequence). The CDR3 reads CASSSSSRGLAKNIQYF.

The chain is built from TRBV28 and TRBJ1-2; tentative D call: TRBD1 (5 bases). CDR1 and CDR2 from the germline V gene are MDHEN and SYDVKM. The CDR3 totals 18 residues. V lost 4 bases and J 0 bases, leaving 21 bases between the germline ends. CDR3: CASSYPIDWGYTNYGYTF. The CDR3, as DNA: TGTGCCAGCAGTTACCCAATTGACTGGGGGTATACTAACTATGGCTACACCTTC.

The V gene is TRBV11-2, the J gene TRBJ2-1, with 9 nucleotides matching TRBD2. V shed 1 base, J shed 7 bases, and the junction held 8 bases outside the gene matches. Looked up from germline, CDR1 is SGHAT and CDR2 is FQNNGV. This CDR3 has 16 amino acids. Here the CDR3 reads CASSLVILAGRNEQFF. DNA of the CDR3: TGTGCCAGCAGCTTAGTTATCCTAGCGGGAAGGAATGAGCAGTTCTTC.

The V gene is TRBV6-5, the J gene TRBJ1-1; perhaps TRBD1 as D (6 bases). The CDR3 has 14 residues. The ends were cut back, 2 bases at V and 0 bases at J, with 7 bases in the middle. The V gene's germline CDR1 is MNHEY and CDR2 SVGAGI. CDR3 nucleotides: TGTGCCAGCAGTTACGAGGGGGTGAACACTGAAGCTTTCTTT. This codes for CASSYEGVNTEAFF.

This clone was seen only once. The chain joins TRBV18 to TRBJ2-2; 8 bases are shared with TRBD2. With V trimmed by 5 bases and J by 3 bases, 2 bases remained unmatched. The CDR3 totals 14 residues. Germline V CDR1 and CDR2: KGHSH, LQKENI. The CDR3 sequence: CASSTGRDTGELFF. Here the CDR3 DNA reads TGTGCCAGCTCAACCGGGAGGGACACCGGGGAGCTGTTTTTT.

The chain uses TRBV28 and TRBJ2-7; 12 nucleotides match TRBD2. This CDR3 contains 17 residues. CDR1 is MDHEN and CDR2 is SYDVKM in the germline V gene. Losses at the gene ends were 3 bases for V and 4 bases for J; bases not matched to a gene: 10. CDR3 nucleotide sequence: TGTGCCAGCAGTTTGCCCGCGCTAGCGGGAGGGTTATACGAGCAGTACTTC. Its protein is CASSLPALAGGLYEQYF.

The CDR3 region has the DNA TGTGCCAGCAGCAACTACGGGGCGGGGGGCAGGGAGACCCAGTACTTC. Translated, it gives CASSNYGAGGRETQYF. This chain joins TRBV27 and TRBJ2-5; 8 bases match TRBD2. The length of the CDR3 is 16 residues. Germline V gene lookup returns CDR1 MNHEY and CDR2 SMNVEV (reference sequence). The V and J ends lost 6 bases and 5 bases, in that order; junction bases with no gene match: 14.

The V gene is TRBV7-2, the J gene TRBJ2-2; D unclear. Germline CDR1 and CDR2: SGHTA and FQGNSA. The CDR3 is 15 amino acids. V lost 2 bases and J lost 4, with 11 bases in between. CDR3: CASSLIGLITGELFF. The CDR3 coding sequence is TGTGCCAGCAGCTTAATAGGGTTGATCACCGGGGAGCTGTTTTTT.

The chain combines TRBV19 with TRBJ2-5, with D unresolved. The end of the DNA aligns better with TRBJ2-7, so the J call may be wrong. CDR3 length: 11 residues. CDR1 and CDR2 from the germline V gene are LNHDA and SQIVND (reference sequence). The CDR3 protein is CASTDAYEQYF. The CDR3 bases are TGTGCCAGTACCGACGCCTACGAGCAGTACTTC.

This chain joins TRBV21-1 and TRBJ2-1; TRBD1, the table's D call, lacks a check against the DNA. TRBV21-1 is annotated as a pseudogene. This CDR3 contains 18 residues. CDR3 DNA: TGTGCCAGCAGCAAAAAGAGGGGGCCGGGACAGGGCTCCAATGAGCAGTTCTTC. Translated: CASSKKRGPGQGSNEQFF.

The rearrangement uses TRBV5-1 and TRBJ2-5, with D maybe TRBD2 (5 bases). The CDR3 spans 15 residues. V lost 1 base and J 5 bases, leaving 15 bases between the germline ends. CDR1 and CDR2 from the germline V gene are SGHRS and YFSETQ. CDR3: CASSLFSGPGETQYF. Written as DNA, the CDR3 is TGCGCCAGCAGCTTGTTCTCCGGTCCGGGGGAGACCCAGTACTTC.

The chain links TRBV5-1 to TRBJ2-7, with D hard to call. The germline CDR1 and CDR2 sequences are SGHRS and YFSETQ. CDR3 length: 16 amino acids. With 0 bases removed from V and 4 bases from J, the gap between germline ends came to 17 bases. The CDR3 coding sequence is TGCGCCAGCAGCTTGGCCTTAACCACCCCAACTTACGAGCAGTACTTC. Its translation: CASSLALTTPTYEQYF.

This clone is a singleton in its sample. As DNA, the CDR3 is TGTGCCAGCAGTTTAGACCCTAGCGGGAGCACAGATACGCAGTATTTT. This translates into CASSLDPSGSTDTQYF. The V call is TRBV28, the J call TRBJ2-3; 8 nucleotides align to TRBD2. J gave up 0 bases and V 2 bases, and 4 bases lay outside the gene matches. Per germline, CDR1 MDHEN and CDR2 SYDVKM. This CDR3 contains 16 residues.

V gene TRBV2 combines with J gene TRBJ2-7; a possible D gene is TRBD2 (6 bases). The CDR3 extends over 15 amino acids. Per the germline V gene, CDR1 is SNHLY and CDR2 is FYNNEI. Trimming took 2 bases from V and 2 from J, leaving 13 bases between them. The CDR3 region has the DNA TGTGCCAGCAGTGAAAGAGCTAGCGCAACCTACGAGCAGTACTTC. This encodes CASSERASATYEQYF.